This TCR beta chain was observed in a study of T cells in tuberculosis. Study-wide context: In South Africa, adults with active tuberculosis were compared with IGRA-negative and latently infected IGRA-positive adolescents. PBMC were archived before or within 7 days of starting treatment. Findings of the study overall: Active tuberculosis cases were adults; controls were adolescents.

CDR1 MDHEN and CDR2 SYDVKM come from the germline V gene. V gave up 5 bases and J gave up 6 bases, with 14 bases separating them. This CDR3 is 14 amino acids long. As for this clone: Antigen unknown.

Produced via immunoSEQ multiplex PCR; TCRdb's table is partial and in-frame only. Here the sample spans around 23,000 clones, approximately 85% being singletons. Time point of the sample: new active TB diagnosis, blood taken before or within 7 days of starting treatment. The sequence derives from an adult with tuberculosis. The chain recombines TRBV28 with TRBJ1-5; maybe TRBD1 (6 bases). Sequencing was performed on PBMCs, taken at tuberculosis diagnosis. In nucleotides, the CDR3 is TGTGCCAGCAGTCCCCTTACAGGGAGTCAGCCCCAGCATTTT. Encoded protein: CASSPLTGSQPQHF.